One sample yielded the 23 T cell receptor beta chains listed below, sequenced in a study of human T cells and chemical hapten exposure. TCRdb itself ran the RACE reads through MiXCR, one entry per CDR3 protein. The sample contains approximately 84,000 distinct CDR3 sequences, over 8.5% of which appear only once. Time point indicated: healthy volunteer bleed at 6 weeks. Total RNA extraction was carried out from unfractionated whole blood. The sample comprised whole blood. The source is a male donor in good health. Some clones in this sample may be carry-over from other donors' samples.

This clonotype occurred a few times. The CDR3 nucleotides read TGTGCCAGCAGTTACGCGGGGGGGCGACCCAATGAGCAGTTCTTC. The encoded protein is CASSYAGGRPNEQFF. V and J are TRBV6-5 and TRBJ2-1, with TRBD2 identical over 9 bases. V gave up 2 bases and J gave up 6 bases; unmatched junction bases: 5. There are 15 residues in the CDR3. Per the germline V gene, CDR1 is MNHEY and CDR2 is SVGAGI.

This clonotype has only a few counts. CDR3 sequence: CASSYSKTSLGLEKLFF. The CDR3 DNA is TGTGCCAGCAGTTACTCGAAGACGTCCCTCGGCCTGGAAAAACTGTTTTTT. V usage is TRBV6-6 and J usage is TRBJ1-4; D is unresolved. The CDR3 has 17 amino acids. Germline V gene data show CDR1 as MNHNY and CDR2 as SVGAGI (reference sequence). The germline V and J ends were trimmed by 0 bases and 8 bases, with 19 bases remaining between them.

In this sample, this clonotype turned up a few times. The CDR3 DNA reads as TGCGCCAGCAGCTTATCCGGTGTTGAGCGGTCACCCCTCCACTTT. This gives the protein CASSLSGVERSPLHF. The chain is built from TRBV5-1 and TRBJ1-6; D unresolved. Germline assignment: CDR1 SGHRS and CDR2 YFSETQ. Between the trimmed V and J ends, which lost 2 bases and 10 bases, there was a span of 16 bases. The CDR3 has 15 residues.

This clonotype was observed at least ten times. The V gene is TRBV12-3 or TRBV12-4, the J gene TRBJ1-5; 10 bases are shared with TRBD1. This CDR3 contains 15 residues. The J segment lost 6 bases and the V segment lost 4 bases, leaving 6 bases of the junction unmatched. The CDR3 loop is CASSSVRDRGQPQHF. CDR3 DNA: TGTGCCAGCAGTTCTGTCCGGGACAGGGGTCAGCCCCAGCATTTT.

This clonotype occurred many times. The chain couples TRBV7-6 to TRBJ2-7; no reliable D call. This CDR3 contains 13 residues. V gave up 2 bases and J gave up 2 bases, with 7 bases separating them. In germline, CDR1 is SGHVS, CDR2 FNYEAQ. This CDR3 reads CASSLSEAYEQYF. The CDR3 coding sequence is TGTGCCAGCAGCTTAAGCGAAGCCTACGAGCAGTACTTC.

This clonotype has ten or more counts. The CDR3 region is CASSPRSVAGGRLFNEQFF. The CDR3 coding sequence is TGTGCCAGCAGCCCCCGGTCGGTAGCGGGGGGGCGCCTTTTCAATGAGCAGTTCTTC. This sequence joins TRBV7-8 and TRBJ2-1; TRBD2 matches 11 bases. V trimming: 5 bases; J trimming: 6 bases; junction bases outside the gene matches: 18. Germline V lookup: CDR1 SGHVS, CDR2 FQNEAQ. The CDR3 has 19 amino acids.

The table lists this clonotype with many counts. This chain connects TRBV12-3 or TRBV12-4 to TRBJ2-1, with a tentative D call TRBD2 (5 bases). Deletions cut 6 bases from V and 9 bases from J, with 12 bases between. This CDR3 comprises 12 residues. In nucleotides, the CDR3 is TGTGCCAGCAGCCTACTAGAGGGTGAGCAGTTCTTC. Translating it yields CASSLLEGEQFF.

There are a few counts of this clonotype. The J gene is TRBJ2-5, the V gene TRBV11-3; D remains ambiguous. Trimming left V 2 bases short and J 2 bases short, with 6 bases between. The CDR3 length is 13 residues. Germline CDR1 and CDR2: SGHNT and YENEEA. The CDR3 DNA reads TGTGCCAGCAGCTTAACCGAGCAAGAGACCCAGTACTTC. It encodes CASSLTEQETQYF. Looking up the rest from reference TRBV11-3 and TRBJ2-5 gives the full variable domain: EAGVVQSPRYKIIEKKQPVAFWCNPISGHNTLYWYLQNLGQGPELLIRYENEEAVDDSQLPKDRFSAERLKGVDSTLKIQPAELGDSAVYLCASSLTEQETQYFGPGTRLLVL.

Ten or more counts support this clonotype. CDR3 sequence (DNA): TGTGCCAGCAGTCCGAACGGGCCTTTGGGGGAGCAGTACTTC. It specifies CASSPNGPLGEQYF. The chain has TRBV27 and TRBJ2-7; no clear D gene. Germline CDR1 MNHEY, CDR2 SMNVEV (reference sequence). V was pared by 5 bases and J by 7 bases, with 18 bases between. The CDR3 runs 14 residues.

The V call is TRBV5-1, the J call TRBJ2-7; D is uncertain. The CDR3 has 14 amino acids. Germline V gene sequence: CDR1 SGHRS, CDR2 YFSETQ. Trimming pared 4 bases from V and 0 bases from J, leaving 11 bases between. The CDR3 loop reads CASSGAGPSYEQYF. In nucleotides, the CDR3 is TGCGCCAGCAGCGGAGCAGGTCCCTCCTACGAGCAGTACTTC.

In this sample, this clonotype turned up many times. V gene TRBV12-3 or TRBV12-4 combines with J gene TRBJ2-7, with 13 bases that match TRBD2. The CDR3 is made up of 17 amino acids. Losses at the gene ends were 5 bases for V and 1 base for J; bases not matched to a gene: 8. This CDR3 reads CASSPLTSGRASYEQYF. CDR3 bases: TGTGCCAGCAGTCCACTAACTAGCGGGAGGGCTTCCTACGAGCAGTACTTC.

This clonotype was picked up a small number of times. The V gene is TRBV12-3 or TRBV12-4, the J gene TRBJ1-5; 7 bases align to TRBD1. V lost 6 bases to trimming and J lost 9 bases; unmatched junction nucleotides: 11. The CDR3 length is 14 residues. The CDR3 coding sequence is TGTGCCAGCAGACCTACAGGGGCCGGCGGGCCCCAGCATTTT. Residues: CASRPTGAGGPQHF.

This CDR3 reads CASSLARDEAFF. In DNA, the CDR3 is TGTGCCAGCAGCTTAGCAAGGGATGAAGCTTTCTTT. The chain employs TRBV7-9 and TRBJ1-1; D call uncertain. Germline-derived CDR1 and CDR2 are SEHNR and FQNEAQ (reference sequence). V was cut by 0 bases and J by 7 bases, with 6 bases left in between. This CDR3 spans 12 amino acids.

This clonotype was recorded many times. V usage is TRBV6-5 and J usage is TRBJ1-2; 9 bases line up with TRBD1. J was trimmed by 4 bases and V by 4 bases; bases with no gene match: 4. Germline values: CDR1 MNHEY, CDR2 SVGAGI. The CDR3 runs to 14 residues. The CDR3 protein is CASSSPGQGYGYTF. The CDR3 nucleotides read TGTGCCAGCAGTTCCCCGGGACAGGGCTATGGCTACACCTTC.

This clonotype was seen a handful of times. The chain is built from TRBV27 and TRBJ1-1; D uncertain. The CDR3 covers 13 residues. V was shortened by 0 bases and J by 4 bases, with 6 bases between the two germline ends. In germline, CDR1 is MNHEY, CDR2 SMNVEV (reference sequence). CDR3 DNA sequence: TGTGCCAGCAGTTTATCTGGAAGCACTGAAGCTTTCTTT. Residues: CASSLSGSTEAFF.

This clonotype came up many times. The rearrangement links TRBV12-3 or TRBV12-4 to TRBJ2-7; the D gene could be TRBD1 or TRBD2 (5 bases each). The CDR3 is 13 residues long. The V and J ends lost 5 bases and 6 bases respectively, with 14 bases between them. This chain's CDR3 is CASSPNWDGEQYF. As DNA, the CDR3 is TGTGCCAGCAGTCCCAATTGGGACGGCGAGCAGTACTTC.

In its sample, this clonotype was seen many times. This rearrangement joins TRBV12-3 or TRBV12-4 to TRBJ2-5, with 9 bases that match TRBD1. The CDR3 consists of 15 residues. Unmatched junction bases numbered 5, after V lost 6 bases and J lost 0 bases. CDR3 in DNA: TGTGCCAGCAGCATGGGGACAGGGAACCAAGAGACCCAGTACTTC. Encoded protein: CASSMGTGNQETQYF.

This chain connects TRBV11-3 to TRBJ2-5; 8 bases are shared with TRBD1. The CDR3 totals 15 residues. The germline V gene encodes CDR1 SGHNT and CDR2 YENEEA. V shed 2 bases and J 4 bases; nucleotides not matched to a gene: 6. The CDR3: CASSLQTGVGETQYF. The CDR3 DNA reads as TGTGCCAGCAGCTTACAGACAGGGGTTGGAGAGACCCAGTACTTC. Combining the CDR3 with reference TRBV11-3 and TRBJ2-5 gives the whole variable domain EAGVVQSPRYKIIEKKQPVAFWCNPISGHNTLYWYLQNLGQGPELLIRYENEEAVDDSQLPKDRFSAERLKGVDSTLKIQPAELGDSAVYLCASSLQTGVGETQYFGPGTRLLVL.

There are a few counts of this clonotype. V and J are TRBV12-5 and TRBJ1-3; D not resolved. Germline CDR1 is LGHNT and CDR2 is FRNRAP. This CDR3 has 12 residues. V was cut by 1 base and J by 9 bases, with 7 bases left in between. The CDR3 reads CASGLDRVTIYF. CDR3 DNA sequence: TGTGCTAGTGGTTTGGACCGGGTCACCATATATTTT.

The chain links TRBV6-1 to TRBJ1-6, with D possibly matching TRBD1 (5 bases). The CDR3 contains 14 residues. V was clipped by 8 bases and J by 5 bases, with 13 bases between them. CDR1 and CDR2 (germline): MNHNS, SASEGT. The CDR3 nucleotides read TGTGCCAGCTGGCCGGACACAGATAATTCACCCCTCCACTTT. Protein: CASWPDTDNSPLHF.

In its sample, this clonotype was seen a few times. The genes are TRBV5-5 and TRBJ2-7; D gene uncertain. The CDR3 consists of 12 residues. CDR1 SGHKS and CDR2 YYEKEE come from the germline V gene (reference sequence). Trimming stripped 0 bases from V and 4 bases from J, with 5 bases between. This chain's CDR3 is CASSLGAYEQYF. Here the CDR3 DNA reads TGTGCCAGCAGCTTGGGGGCTTACGAGCAGTACTTC.

There are a few counts of this clonotype. V gene TRBV6-5 combines with J gene TRBJ2-1, with 8 nucleotides matching TRBD2. This CDR3 has 14 amino acids. Germline CDR1 MNHEY, CDR2 SVGAGI. The V gene end was trimmed by 2 bases and the J gene end by 6 bases; junction bases not matched to a gene: 3. This chain's CDR3 is CASSYLTSGNEQFF. In DNA, the CDR3 is TGTGCCAGCAGTTACCTCACTAGCGGCAATGAGCAGTTCTTC.

In its sample, this clonotype was seen a few times. The genes are TRBV10-3 and TRBJ2-2; 7 bases line up with TRBD1. Unmatched junction bases numbered 3, after V lost 9 bases and J lost 2 bases. Per germline, CDR1 ENHRY and CDR2 SYGVKD. The CDR3 is 13 residues long. The chain's CDR3 is CAIRDRNTGELFF. CDR3 sequence (DNA): TGTGCCATAAGGGACAGAAACACCGGGGAGCTGTTTTTT.